The 12 T cell receptor beta chains below all came from one sample that was sequenced in a study of shared clonotypes between healthy human individuals. Repertoires were generated with immunoSEQ multiplex PCR, while TCRdb's copy carries only in-frame clones and drops some. Among about 1 million clones listed, more than 60% were seen once. Sequencing used memory CD4+ T cells sorted from blood. The subset here: CD45RA-negative fraction. The receptors originated from a man aged 18 to 29 in good health.

The gene calls are TRBV25-1 and TRBJ2-5; D possibly uses TRBD1 or TRBD2 (5 bases each). Trimming cost V 6 bases and J 4 bases, with 12 bases left between them. This CDR3 is 13 amino acids long. Germline CDR1 reads MGHDK; CDR2 reads SYGVNS. The CDR3 sequence is CASRRGSGETQYF. The CDR3 DNA follows: TGTGCCAGCAGGAGGGGCTCGGGAGAGACCCAGTACTTC.

V gene TRBV29-1 combines with J gene TRBJ2-1, with D uncertain. Trimming pared 5 bases from V and 4 bases from J, leaving 9 bases between. Per the germline V gene, CDR1 is SQVTM and CDR2 is ANQGSEA. CDR3 length: 12 amino acids. The CDR3 loop reads CSVRTAYNEQFF. The CDR3 DNA reads as TGCAGCGTTAGGACGGCATACAATGAGCAGTTCTTC.

On this clone: A much more abundant neighbour one base away suggests this may be a read error. This same CDR3 is encoded by further DNA sequences in the sample. This chain uses TRBV11-2 with TRBJ2-2; D is perhaps TRBD2 (6 bases). CDR3 size: 12 residues. The germline V gene has CDR1 SGHAT and CDR2 FQNNGV. The CDR3 region has the DNA TGTGCCAGCGGACCTCAAACGGGGGAACTGTTTTTT. It encodes CASGPQTGELFF. Full variable domain (missing parts from reference TRBV11-2 and TRBJ2-2): EAGVAQSPRYKIIEKRQSVAFWCNPISGHATLYWYQQILGQGPKLLIQFQNNGVVDDSQLPKDRFSAERLKGVDSTLKIQPAKLEDSAVYLCASGPQTGELFFGEGSRLTVL.

The genes are TRBV18 and TRBJ1-1, with D hard to call. CDR1 and CDR2 from the germline V gene are KGHSH and LQKENI. V lost 0 bases and J lost 8, with 10 bases in between. The CDR3 spans 13 residues. The CDR3 loop is CASSPPLGSEAFF. DNA of the CDR3: TGTGCCAGCTCACCACCCCTCGGGTCGGAAGCTTTCTTT.

The chain uses TRBV19 and TRBJ1-1; TRBD1 agrees at 7 bases. CDR3 length equals 15 residues. V lost 1 base, J lost 8 bases, and 10 bases stayed unmatched. The germline CDR1 and CDR2 sequences are LNHDA and SQIVND (reference sequence). The CDR3 DNA reads as TGTGCCAGTAGTATAGGACAGGGATGGATTCAGGAAGCTTTCTTT. This encodes CASSIGQGWIQEAFF.

This clone was seen only a few times. The junction shows a germline mismatch at one end, possibly a read error. The chain couples TRBV6-1 to TRBJ2-1, with D perhaps TRBD1 or TRBD2 (6 bases each). The CDR3 covers 13 residues. CDR1 is MNHNS, CDR2 SASEGT, per germline. The DNA for the CDR3 is TGTGCCAGCAGAGAAGGGGGGATTAATGAGCAGTTCTTC. As protein: CASREGGINEQFF.

The chain uses TRBV25-1 and TRBJ2-5; tentatively, D is TRBD1 (5 bases). The J call may be mistaken, given a closer DNA end match to TRBJ2-7. The CDR3 contains 15 residues. CDR1 is MGHDK, CDR2 SYGVNS, per germline. CDR3 protein: CASSSTWGPPYEQYF. CDR3 sequence (DNA): TGTGCCAGCAGCTCTACATGGGGCCCTCCCTACGAGCAGTACTTC.

This chain uses TRBV18 with TRBJ1-5; 10 nucleotides line up with TRBD1. Germline V lookup: CDR1 KGHSH, CDR2 LQKENI. V shed 3 bases and J 7 bases; nucleotides not matched to a gene: 3. The CDR3 sequence is 14 residues long. The CDR3 sequence: CASSPDRGQQPQHF. CDR3 nucleotide sequence: TGTGCCAGCTCACCCGACAGGGGGCAACAGCCCCAGCATTTT.

About this clone: The identical CDR3 is also encoded by other nucleotide sequences in the sample. CDR3 protein: CASRGTSGRTDTQYF. The CDR3 DNA reads as TGTGCCAGCAGGGGGACTAGCGGTCGCACAGATACGCAGTATTTT. The rearrangement links TRBV2 to TRBJ2-3, with TRBD2 identical over 11 bases. Germline CDR1 and CDR2: SNHLY and FYNNEI. This CDR3 has 15 residues. V was pared by 6 bases and J by 1 base, with 3 bases of the junction left unmatched. The full variable domain, its missing parts supplied by reference TRBV2 and TRBJ2-3, is EPEVTQTPSHQVTQMGQEVILRCVPISNHLYFYWYRQILGQKVEFLVSFYNNEISEKSEIFDDQFSVERPDGSNFTLKIRSTKLEDSAMYFCASRGTSGRTDTQYFGPGTRLTVL.

About this clone: Other DNA sequences in the same sample also yield this CDR3. The chain uses TRBV28 and TRBJ1-5; D is ambiguous. This CDR3 is 13 amino acids long. Germline V lookup: CDR1 MDHEN, CDR2 SYDVKM. V was shortened by 2 bases and J by 7 bases, with 9 bases between the two germline ends. CDR3 in amino acids: CASSLGVRQPQHF. For the CDR3, the DNA is TGTGCCAGCAGTTTAGGGGTCAGGCAGCCCCAGCATTTT.

Turning to this clone: The sample carries other DNA sequences with the same CDR3. This chain joins TRBV10-3 and TRBJ1-5; tentative D call: TRBD1 (6 bases). The CDR3 sequence is 13 residues long. CDR1 ENHRY and CDR2 SYGVKD come from the germline V gene. Trimming shortened V by 6 bases and J by 1 base, and 7 bases separated the two germline ends. The CDR3 nucleotides read TGTGCCATCAGCGGACAGAGCAATCAGCCCCAGCATTTT. Encoded protein: CAISGQSNQPQHF.

Details on this clone: The same CDR3 can be traced to other DNA sequences in this sample. The chain is built from TRBV7-3 and TRBJ1-1, with D possibly being TRBD1 (5 bases). This CDR3 comprises 13 residues. The germline V gene has CDR1 SGHTA and CDR2 FQGTGA. Trimming pared 6 bases from V and 5 bases from J, leaving 13 bases between. CDR3 sequence (DNA): TGTGCCAGCAGTAGCAGGGAGGGGACTGAAGCTTTCTTT. This encodes CASSSREGTEAFF.